Listed below are T cell receptor beta chains from one sample, sequenced in a study of molecular identifiers for immune sequencing clone quantification. TCRdb passed the PCR reads through MiXCR, listing each CDR3 protein once. The repertoire holds approximately 500,000 distinct CDR3 sequences, with around 23% as singletons. The specimen sequenced was naive CD8+ T cells from blood, with Jurkat cell RNA spiked in. These receptors all stem from a human donor in good health. Some libraries in this study had Jurkat cell RNA spiked in. The CDR3 runs from the conserved cysteine through the conserved F or W. A D gene is named only where the DNA matches it firmly. Clone sizes are given selectively: once, few, many, or a class where the clone is expanded.

cdr3_aa: CASSILPGLAEEQYF
cdr3_nt: TGTGCCAGTAGTATTCTGCCGGGACTAGCGGAAGAGCAGTACTTC
cdr3_length: 15
clone_size: .
v_call: TRBV19
j_call: TRBJ2-7
d_call: TRBD2

cdr3_aa: CASSLFAGSGNTIYF
cdr3_nt: TGTGCCAGCAGTTTATTCGCAGGCTCTGGAAACACCATATATTTT
cdr3_length: 15
clone_size: many
v_call: TRBV12-3/TRBV12-4
j_call: TRBJ1-3
d_call: .

cdr3_aa: CASSQDRTGAWDSPLHF
cdr3_nt: TGTGCCAGCAGCCAAGATAGAACAGGGGCTTGGGATTCACCCCTCCACTTT
cdr3_length: 17
clone_size: many
v_call: TRBV14
j_call: TRBJ1-6
d_call: TRBD1

cdr3_aa: CASSLGRISGNTIYF
cdr3_nt: TGTGCCAGCAGCTTGGGGCGGATCTCTGGAAACACCATATATTTT
cdr3_length: 15
clone_size: few
v_call: TRBV5-6
j_call: TRBJ1-3
d_call: .

cdr3_aa: CASSETGTGVSYEQYF
cdr3_nt: TGTGCCAGCAGTGAAACCGGGACAGGAGTCTCCTACGAGCAGTACTTC
cdr3_length: 16
clone_size: many
v_call: TRBV25-1
j_call: TRBJ2-7
d_call: TRBD1

cdr3_aa: CASSVGRGDNQPQHF
cdr3_nt: TGTGCCAGCAGCGTAGGAAGAGGGGACAATCAGCCCCAGCATTTT
cdr3_length: 15
clone_size: .
v_call: TRBV9
j_call: TRBJ1-5
d_call: .

cdr3_aa: CASSWTGYQGTQYF
cdr3_nt: TGTGCCAGCAGTTGGACAGGGTACCAAGGGACCCAGTACTTC
cdr3_length: 14
clone_size: .
v_call: TRBV6-5
j_call: TRBJ2-5
d_call: TRBD1

cdr3_aa: CASSLVPDPDEELFF
cdr3_nt: TGTGCCAGCAGCTTAGTCCCAGACCCCGACGAAGAGCTGTTTTTT
cdr3_length: 15
clone_size: many
v_call: TRBV7-6
j_call: TRBJ2-2
d_call: .

cdr3_aa: CASTYTGAGELFF
cdr3_nt: TGTGCCAGCACTTACACGGGGGCCGGGGAGCTGTTTTTT
cdr3_length: 13
clone_size: few
v_call: TRBV6-2/TRBV6-3
j_call: TRBJ2-2
d_call: .

cdr3_aa: CASSNDNAYEQYF
cdr3_nt: TGTGCCAGCTCCAACGACAATGCCTACGAGCAGTACTTC
cdr3_length: 13
clone_size: .
v_call: TRBV7-9
j_call: TRBJ2-7
d_call: .

cdr3_aa: CASSQDARGTAYEQYF
cdr3_nt: TGCGCCAGCAGCCAAGACGCTCGAGGGACTGCCTACGAGCAGTACTTC
cdr3_length: 16
clone_size: .
v_call: TRBV4-3
j_call: TRBJ2-7
d_call: .

cdr3_aa: CASSAVNPFGYTF
cdr3_nt: TGTGCCAGCAGTGCCGTAAACCCTTTTGGCTACACCTTC
cdr3_length: 13
clone_size: few
v_call: TRBV6-2/TRBV6-3
j_call: TRBJ1-2
d_call: .

cdr3_aa: CAWRQERNLNTEAFF
cdr3_nt: TGTGCCTGGAGGCAAGAAAGGAATCTGAACACTGAAGCTTTCTTT
cdr3_length: 15
clone_size: .
v_call: TRBV30
j_call: TRBJ1-1
d_call: .